A single sample is the source of the 6 T cell receptor beta chains below, sequenced in a study of blood T cell repertoires in COVID-19. Clones were read by immunoSEQ multiplex PCR, and TCRdb kept only the in-frame ones, dropping some. The sample holds over 150,000 clones, 75% to 85% seen once. Sequencing was done on a sample of peripheral blood. Receptors originate from a human donor in a cohort sampled during active COVID-19.

The chain links TRBV18 to TRBJ2-3; TRBD2 matches at 8 bases. The V gene's germline CDR1 is KGHSH and CDR2 LQKENI. Trimming at V came to 4 bases and at J to 3 bases, leaving 12 bases not matched to a gene. CDR3 length: 17 amino acids. CDR3 DNA: TGTGCCAGCTCACTGAACAAGGAGCGGGGGCGAACAGATACGCAGTATTTT. This sequence encodes CASSLNKERGRTDTQYF.

V is TRBV30 and J is TRBJ1-5; D not certain. Germline CDR1 reads GTSNPN; CDR2 reads SVGIG (reference sequence). Trimming removed 5 bases from V and 4 bases from J, with 9 bases in between. The CDR3 length is 12 residues. Written as DNA, the CDR3 is TGTGCCTGGGATAACGGTAATCAGCCCCAGCATTTT. It is translated as CAWDNGNQPQHF.

This sequence joins TRBV19 and TRBJ2-7; 7 bases line up with TRBD2. The germline CDR1 and CDR2 sequences are LNHDA and SQIVND (reference sequence). V dropped 9 bases and J dropped 4; count of bases not matched to a gene: 9. The CDR3 loop spans 13 amino acids. This CDR3 is CASGWGGTYEQYF. CDR3 nucleotide sequence: TGTGCCAGCGGATGGGGGGGGACGTACGAGCAGTACTTC.

The genes are TRBV29-1 and TRBJ1-2, with 10 bases matching TRBD1. The CDR3 has 14 residues. Germline V gene data show CDR1 as SQVTM and CDR2 as ANQGSEA. Germline trimming cut 2 bases from V and 2 bases from J; bases unmatched to any gene: 2. The CDR3 region has the DNA TGCAGCGTTGAAAAGGGACAGGGGAACTATGGCTACACCTTC. Translation: CSVEKGQGNYGYTF.

CDR3 sequence reads: CASSPRVDTQYF. The CDR3 DNA reads TGCGCCAGCAGCCCGCGTGTGGATACGCAGTATTTT. The V gene is TRBV5-1, the J gene TRBJ2-3; D is undetermined. The germline V gene has CDR1 SGHRS and CDR2 YFSETQ. V gave up 4 bases and J gave up 6 bases, with 9 bases separating them. The CDR3 is 12 residues long.

The gene calls are TRBV2 and TRBJ2-3; 10 bases align to TRBD1. V lost 6 bases, J lost 6 bases, and 12 bases stayed unmatched. Germline V lookup: CDR1 SNHLY, CDR2 FYNNEI. This CDR3 has 16 amino acids. The DNA for the CDR3 is TGTGCCAGCAGCAGGGGGACCGGGACAGGGGCGGATACGCAGTATTTT. Translating gives CASSRGTGTGADTQYF.